This entry concerns a single T cell receptor (beta chain). V gave up 9 bases and J gave up 4 bases; unmatched junction bases: 4. The CDR3 length is 13 residues. Per germline, CDR1 ENHRY and CDR2 SYGVKD. The sample is drawn from a study of blood T cell repertoires in COVID-19. Only in-frame clones appear in the TCRdb table, and some are missing; sequencing was by immunoSEQ multiplex PCR. The sample lists about 99,000 clones, roughly 80% occurring once. The sequencing sample was made of peripheral blood. This TCR came from a human donor in a cohort sampled during active COVID-19. The J gene is TRBJ2-7, the V gene TRBV10-3, with 12 bases that match TRBD2. As DNA, the CDR3 is TGTGCCATTAGGACTAGCGGGGTATACGAGCAGTACTTC. It is translated as CAIRTSGVYEQYF.